This T cell receptor beta chain was recorded in a study of T cell changes during pregnancy in multiple sclerosis. Some clones are missing from TCRdb's copy, which holds only in-frame ones; the method was immunoSEQ multiplex PCR. The profile shows 65,000 to 95,000 clones, approximately 89% of them singletons. The germline CDR1 and CDR2 sequences are SGHDN and FVKESK. The CDR3 loop spans 13 amino acids. The V gene end was trimmed by 5 bases and the J gene end by 4 bases; junction bases not matched to a gene: 4. The receptor was derived from a female donor with multiple sclerosis, enrolled in a pregnancy study. This chain connects TRBV14 to TRBJ1-2; 7 nucleotides agree with TRBD1. The material sequenced was peripheral blood, taken before pregnancy. The CDR3 DNA is TGTGCCAGCAGCGGACAGGCAAGCTATGGCTACACCTTC. It encodes CASSGQASYGYTF.